One T cell receptor (beta chain) is described in this entry. Its antigen target is currently unknown. Per-base quality was not reported, and no clone a single base away is much larger than it. Enrolling through a virtual design, the prospective study's participants ranged in age from roughly 18 to 95 years and lived across 24 United States geographic areas. In the prospective study, participants were assigned to cohorts based on the clinical history participants reported in a screening survey and a study questionnaire. Recovered participants in ImmuneRACE Cohort 3 were defined as having two consecutive negative NP/OP PCR tests, clearance from a healthcare professional, or resolution of symptoms. Each participant in the prospective study had whole blood, serum and a nasopharyngeal or oropharyngeal swab collected by mobile phlebotomists. Prospective study participants could optionally give additional blood draws and questionnaires over an approximately 2-month period. Blood samples from the prospective study were shipped frozen or at room temperature prior to DNA extraction.

TCRbeta CDR3 regions were amplified from genomic DNA using the immunoSEQ Assay, a bias-controlled multiplex PCR. On the authors' methods: The number of nucleated cells in each sample was estimated by amplification of reference gene primers within the assay. To quantify the absolute abundance of each unique TCRbeta CDR3 rearrangement, sequence reads were collapsed and filtered. For each sample, productive Simpson clonality was calculated by taking the square root of Simpson's diversity index across productive rearrangements. Imported from immuneACCESS, the table was reduced by TCRdb to in-frame sequences with V and J called. These copies leave out some clones; in studies compared against another copy, an unresolved V gene accounts for under half, and the cause of the remainder is not known. Clone size and the V and J calls come from that table; the DNA yielded D and trimming. Present in this sample are 210,000 or so clones, 84% of which were seen just once. The leading ten clones occupy approximately 2% of the sample.

The sample comes from a study of blood T cell repertoires in COVID-19 (dated by TCRdb to about 2020). At the level of the whole study: Samples from collaborators originated in the United States, Italy and Spain and spanned both the acute and convalescent phases of COVID-19. Where available, HLA class I and class II types were obtained from metadata supplied by the sample provider rather than from assay-based typing. The material from the prospective study consisted of cDNA or gDNA derived from T cells, B-cell-depleted T cells, or PBMCs. The repertoires were released in a freely available public database meant as a resource for research on the immune response to SARS-CoV-2. Samples came from the ongoing ImmuneRACE study (first 160 participants) plus 1,254 subjects from 6 global collaborators. The dataset comprised deeply sampled blood TCRbeta repertoires from subjects exposed to, actively infected with, or recovered from COVID-19. A de-identified subject ID, COVID-19 status, age in years and sex were almost always included in the sample metadata.

What the study reported, not specific to this receptor: Clinical and demographic metadata were provided uncurated, with the amount varying by source and participant.

The clonotype originates from a man between 60 and 75 years old who had recovered from COVID-19. Material: PBMCs or T cells enriched from blood (not recorded which).

The CDR3 is CASSIGPGQGGGYTF. The DNA sequence reads TGTGCCAGTAGTATAGGCCCGGGACAGGGTGGCGGCTACACCTTC. The chain was built from TRBV19 and TRBJ1-2, with 9 junctional bases fitting TRBD1. From the germline V gene (reference sequence), CDR1 is LNHDA and CDR2 is SQIVND. From V the trimming removes 1 base and from J it removes 8 bases, while the gene matches leave 8 bases of the junction unaccounted for. Inclusive of the bounding cysteine and phenylalanine, the CDR3 is 15 residues long. Only CDR3 DNA is held: 45 bases, read in frame from base 1.